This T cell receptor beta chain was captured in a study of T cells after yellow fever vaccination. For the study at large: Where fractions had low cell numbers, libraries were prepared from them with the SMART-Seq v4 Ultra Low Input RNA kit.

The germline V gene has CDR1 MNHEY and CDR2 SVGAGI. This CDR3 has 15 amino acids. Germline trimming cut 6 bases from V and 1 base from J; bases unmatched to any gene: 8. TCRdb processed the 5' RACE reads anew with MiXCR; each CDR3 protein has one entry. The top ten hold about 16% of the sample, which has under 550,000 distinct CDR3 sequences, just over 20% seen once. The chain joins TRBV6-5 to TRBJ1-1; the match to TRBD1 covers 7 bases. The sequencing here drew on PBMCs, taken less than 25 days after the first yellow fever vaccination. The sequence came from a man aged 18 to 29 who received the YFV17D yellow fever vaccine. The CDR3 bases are TGTGCCAGCAGGTATACAGGGGCCGGGAACACTGAAGCTTTCTTT. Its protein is CASRYTGAGNTEAFF.